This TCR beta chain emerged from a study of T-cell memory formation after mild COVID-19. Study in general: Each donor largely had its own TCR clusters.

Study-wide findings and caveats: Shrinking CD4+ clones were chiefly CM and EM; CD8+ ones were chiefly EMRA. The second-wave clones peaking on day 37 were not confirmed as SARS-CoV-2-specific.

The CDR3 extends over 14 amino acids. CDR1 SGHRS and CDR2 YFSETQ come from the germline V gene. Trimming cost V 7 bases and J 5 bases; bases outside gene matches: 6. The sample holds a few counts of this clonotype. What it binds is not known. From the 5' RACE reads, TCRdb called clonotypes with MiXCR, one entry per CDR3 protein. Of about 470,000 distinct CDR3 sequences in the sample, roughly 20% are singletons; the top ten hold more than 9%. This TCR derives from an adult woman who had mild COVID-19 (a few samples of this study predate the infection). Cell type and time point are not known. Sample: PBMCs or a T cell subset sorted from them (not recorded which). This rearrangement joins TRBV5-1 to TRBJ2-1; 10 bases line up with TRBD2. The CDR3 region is CASERTSGDNEQFF. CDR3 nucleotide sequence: TGCGCCAGCGAACGGACTAGCGGAGACAATGAGCAGTTCTTC.